These 4 T cell receptor beta chains were all obtained from the same sample, sequenced in a study of cytomegalovirus exposure and HLA in healthy donors. PCR was performed using 60 Vbeta and 13 Jbeta primers. Clones were read by immunoSEQ multiplex PCR, and TCRdb kept only the in-frame ones, dropping some. Of 100,000 to 150,000 clones in the sample, 70% to 85% are singletons; the top ten hold over 2%. Sequences were obtained from PBMCs. Every receptor here comes from a woman aged 55-70 years in good health and CMV-seropositive.

CDR3 DNA sequence: TGCGCCAGCAGCTCCGGAGCACGGGAGACCCAGTACTTC. Amino acids: CASSSGARETQYF. The chain joins TRBV5-1 to TRBJ2-5; D is uncertain. The CDR3 length is 13 residues. In germline, CDR1 is SGHRS, CDR2 YFSETQ. V gave up 3 bases and J gave up 5 bases, with 11 bases separating them.

V gene TRBV19 combines with J gene TRBJ1-6; weak D call: TRBD1 (6 bases). The CDR3 spans 17 residues. V lost 1 base and J lost 2, with 12 bases in between. CDR1 and CDR2 (germline): LNHDA, SQIVND (reference sequence). CDR3 protein: CASSIAGEGAYNSPLHF. As DNA, the CDR3 is TGTGCCAGTAGTATAGCAGGGGAAGGCGCCTATAATTCACCCCTCCACTTT. The variable domain in full, with the rest retrieved from reference TRBV19 and TRBJ1-6, is DGGITQSPKYLFRKEGQNVTLSCEQNLNHDAMYWYRQDPGQGLRLIYYSQIVNDFQKGDIAEGYSVSREKKESFPLTVTSAQKNPTAFYLCASSIAGEGAYNSPLHFGNGTRLTVT.

This clone has a handful of counts. The V and J genes are TRBV6-5 and TRBJ1-1; maybe TRBD1 (5 bases). The CDR3 contains 11 residues. V lost 5 bases and J lost 10, with 11 bases in between. The V gene's germline CDR1 is MNHEY and CDR2 SVGAGI. The CDR3 protein is CASSHGRGAFF. CDR3 bases: TGTGCCAGCAGTCATGGGAGGGGAGCTTTCTTT.

V gene TRBV2 combines with J gene TRBJ1-5, with D perhaps TRBD1 (6 bases). Germline V gene lookup returns CDR1 SNHLY and CDR2 FYNNEI. The CDR3 runs 16 residues. Between the trimmed V and J ends, which lost 7 bases and 1 base, there was a span of 17 bases. The CDR3 loop is CASIQGGGQSNQPQHF. DNA of the CDR3: TGTGCCAGCATTCAAGGGGGGGGGCAGAGCAATCAGCCCCAGCATTTT.